The rows below give T cell receptor beta chains drawn from one sample of a study of CD8 T cells in Susac syndrome. TCRdb used MiXCR to reprocess the immunoSEQ multiplex PCR reads, holding one entry per CDR3 protein. The repertoire includes 150,000 to 200,000 distinct CDR3 sequences, around 94% of them detected once, and around 0.14% sits in the top ten. Sequencing was performed on CD4+ T cells from PBMCs. These receptors came from a human donor in good health. CDR3s include the opening cysteine and the closing phenylalanine or tryptophan. D genes are given only for firm matches. Size values are once, few and many counts, or a class for expanded clones, and some rows have none.

D | J | size | V | DNA | CDR3
TRBD1 | TRBJ2-1 | . | TRBV24-1 | TGTGCCACCAGTGGTGTGGACAGGGGCCGGAACAATGAGCAGTTCTTC | CATSGVDRGRNNEQFF
. | TRBJ2-7 | . | TRBV11-2 | TGTGCCAGCAGCGGACTCAGGGATATCTCCTACGAGCAGTACTTC | CASSGLRDISYEQYF
. | TRBJ1-1 | . | TRBV6-1 | TGTGCCAGCAGAGCCGGGACGGAGAACACTGAAGCTTTCTTT | CASRAGTENTEAFF
TRBD1 | TRBJ2-1 | . | TRBV7-3 | TGTGCCAGCAGCCTAGGACAGGGGTACTACAATGAGCAGTTCTTC | CASSLGQGYYNEQFF
. | TRBJ1-2 | . | TRBV15 | TGTGCCACCAGCAGAGAGGTGCAGTATGGCTACACCTTC | CATSREVQYGYTF
TRBD1 | TRBJ1-1 | . | TRBV11-2 | TGTGCCAGCAGCCCTCTCCAGGGGGCTTTAGCCGGGGGGACTGAAGCTTTCTTT | CASSPLQGALAGGTEAFF
TRBD2 | TRBJ2-5 | . | TRBV7-9 | TGTGCCAGCAGCCAAGGGACTAGCGGGGTTGAGACCCAGTACTTC | CASSQGTSGVETQYF
. | TRBJ1-5 | . | TRBV7-2 | TGTGCCAGCAACAACCCTCTGGGGGAACAGCCCCAGCATTTT | CASNNPLGEQPQHF
. | TRBJ2-7 | . | TRBV20-1 | TGCAGTGCTTCAGAGATTGGGGGCTACGAGCAGTACTTC | CSASEIGGYEQYF
. | TRBJ1-5 | . | TRBV12-3/TRBV12-4 | TGTGCCAGCAGTCCGGGGAGGGCTCGGCATTTT | CASSPGRARHF
. | TRBJ2-6 | once | TRBV15 | TGTGCCACCAGCAGAGATCCGGGGGCTTCCTCTGGGGCCAACGTCCTGACTTTC | CATSRDPGASSGANVLTF
. | TRBJ1-1 | . | TRBV12-3/TRBV12-4 | TGTGCCAGCAGTTCCTCACAGGGTTTGAACACTGAAGCTTTCTTT | CASSSSQGLNTEAFF
. | TRBJ2-7 | . | TRBV29-1 | TGCAGCGTTGGACACGATGGTAACGAGCAGTACTTC | CSVGHDGNEQYF
. | TRBJ2-1 | . | TRBV10-3 | TGTGCCATCAGTGAAAATAACAATGAGCAGTTCTTC | CAISENNNEQFF
TRBD2 | TRBJ2-7 | . | TRBV6-5 | TGTGCCAGCAGTTACGGCGGGGGTAAGAGCACCTACGAGCAGTACTTC | CASSYGGGKSTYEQYF
. | TRBJ1-2 | . | TRBV15 | TGTGCCACCAGCGCAGTACGGGACCTAAGCTACACCTTC | CATSAVRDLSYTF
. | TRBJ1-1 | . | TRBV5-1 | TGCGCCAGCAGCGAACTGAGGCCGGTGAACACTGAAGCTTTCTTT | CASSELRPVNTEAFF
. | TRBJ2-3 | . | TRBV3-1 | TGTGCCAGCAGCCACCAATCCCAGGGAGATACGCAGTATTTT | CASSHQSQGDTQYF
. | TRBJ2-7 | . | TRBV20-1 | TGCAGTGCTAGCCCCCAAGCGGACTACGAGCAGTACTTC | CSASPQADYEQYF
TRBD1 | TRBJ1-4 | . | TRBV20-1 | TGCAGTGCCTATTTCACAGGGGGCGAAAAACTGTTTTTT | CSAYFTGGEKLFF
TRBD1 | TRBJ2-5 | . | TRBV25-1 | TGTGCCAGCAGTTCTTCTGGTCAGGGGGCTGAGACCCAGTACTTC | CASSSSGQGAETQYF
TRBD1 | TRBJ1-1 | . | TRBV29-1 | TGCAGCGGGACGGACAGGGCGGGAACTGAAGCTTTCTTT | CSGTDRAGTEAFF
. | TRBJ2-7 | once | TRBV7-8 | TGTGCCAGCAGCAGCCGGGACGACTCCTACGAGCAGTACTTC | CASSSRDDSYEQYF
TRBD2 | TRBJ2-1 | . | TRBV9 | TGTGCCAGCAGCGTCTCGACTAGCGGGGGACGTGAGCAGTTCTTC | CASSVSTSGGREQFF
TRBD1 | TRBJ1-6 | . | TRBV27 | TGTGCCAGCAGTCTCCGGACAGGGTTGTCACCCCTCCACTTT | CASSLRTGLSPLHF
. | TRBJ1-2 | . | TRBV19 | TGTGCCAGTACCCTACCGGGGGACGGGATCTATGGCTACACCTTC | CASTLPGDGIYGYTF
. | TRBJ1-1 | . | TRBV6-2/TRBV6-3 | TGTGCCAGCACTAACGGAAACACTGAAGCTTTCTTT | CASTNGNTEAFF
. | TRBJ2-1 | . | TRBV7-2 | TGTGCCAGCAGCTTAGTGACGTCCAATGAGCAGTTCTTC | CASSLVTSNEQFF
. | TRBJ2-3 | . | TRBV29-1 | TGCAGCGTCACCCTGCCTGGACGCACAAATACGCAGTATTTT | CSVTLPGRTNTQYF
TRBD1 | TRBJ1-1 | . | TRBV25-1 | TGTGCCAGCAGTGTGGACAGGGATGAAGCTTTCTTT | CASSVDRDEAFF
. | TRBJ1-1 | . | TRBV5-4 | TGTGCCAGCAGCTTACCAGGCAACACTGAAGCTTTCTTT | CASSLPGNTEAFF
. | TRBJ2-1 | . | TRBV6-5 | TGTGCCAGCAGTTACCAGGGTCCGGGGGCCTCCTACAATGAGCAGTTCTTC | CASSYQGPGASYNEQFF
. | TRBJ1-2 | once | TRBV3-1 | TGTGCCAGCAGCACCCGGGACCGGGCTAACTATGGCTACACCTTC | CASSTRDRANYGYTF
. | TRBJ1-1 | . | TRBV20-1 | TGCAGTGCTAGAGATCCAGGACAGAACACTGAAGCTTTCTTT | CSARDPGQNTEAFF
. | TRBJ2-1 | . | TRBV7-2 | TGTGCCAGCAGCTTAGATGAAACACAGCAGTTCTTC | CASSLDETQQFF
. | TRBJ2-1 | . | TRBV20-1 | TGCAGTGCTAATCAGTGGCAGGTCCCGGACGGTGAGCAGTTCTTC | CSANQWQVPDGEQFF
TRBD1 | TRBJ2-1 | few | TRBV4-1 | TGCGCCAGCAGCCAGAGGAGACAGGGTGGTAATGAGCAGTTCTTC | CASSQRRQGGNEQFF
. | TRBJ1-2 | . | TRBV30 | TGTGCCTGGAGTCCAGGCCCTGGGGGCTACACCTTC | CAWSPGPGGYTF
. | TRBJ2-7 | . | TRBV7-9 | TGTGCCAGCAGCTTAGCGGAGAGGGAGCAGTACTTC | CASSLAEREQYF
TRBD1 | TRBJ2-1 | . | TRBV29-1 | TGCAGCGTTGATCAGGGGGCGCGTGATGAGCAGTTCTTC | CSVDQGARDEQFF
TRBD1 | TRBJ1-5 | . | TRBV7-2 | TGTGCCAGCAGCTTAGTGTCAGGGGGCCGGCAGCCCCAGCATTTT | CASSLVSGGRQPQHF
. | TRBJ1-2 | . | TRBV7-2 | TGTGCCAGCAGTAGAGACCGGGACACACATGTGGATGGCTACACCTTC | CASSRDRDTHVDGYTF